The next 17 T cell receptor beta chains were all read from a single sample in a study of shared clonotypes between healthy human individuals (TCRdb year 2020). Libraries came from the immunoSEQ multiplex PCR assay. Drawn from immuneACCESS, this table holds only the in-frame rearrangements with V and J called that TCRdb kept. Clones are partly lost; checked studies trace under half to an unresolved V gene and leave the rest unexplained. The sample profile shows about 2.2 million clones; over 85% of them were found once. 1.5% to 2% of the sample belongs to the ten largest clones. CD8 naive samples were obtained by positive selection for CCR7 among CD45RO-negative cells, yielding a CD45RA+CCR7+ population from which TemRA cells were excluded. The source material was naive CD8+ T cells from PBMCs. The meaning of the sample's cell subset or site label: CD45RA+CCR7+. Every receptor here comes from a man aged 18-30 years in good health. Some clones in this sample may be carry-over from other donors' samples.

V usage is TRBV11-1 and J usage is TRBJ1-1; no clear D. The CDR3 consists of 13 residues. Trimming left V 7 bases short and J 3 bases short, with 12 bases between. Germline V CDR1 and CDR2: SGHAT, FQDESV (reference sequence). CDR3 sequence: CASTRWGDTEAFF. The CDR3 DNA follows: TGTGCCAGCACCCGATGGGGTGACACTGAAGCTTTCTTT.

The chain employs TRBV19 and TRBJ1-1, with 8 positions matching TRBD1. The CDR3 contains 13 residues. V was pared by 3 bases and J by 7 bases, with 4 bases of the junction left unmatched. CDR1 and CDR2 (germline): LNHDA, SQIVND (reference sequence). The CDR3 is CASSMVQGVEAFF. The CDR3 bases are TGTGCCAGTAGTATGGTACAGGGGGTTGAAGCTTTCTTT.

On this clone itself: This sample includes further DNA sequences coding for the same CDR3. The chain combines TRBV5-1 with TRBJ2-7; 10 bases align to TRBD1. Germline assignment: CDR1 SGHRS and CDR2 YFSETQ. The CDR3 is 14 amino acids. V was clipped by 3 bases and J by 2 bases; unmatched bases: 2. The CDR3 here is CASSYGTGAYEQYF. In DNA form, the CDR3 reads TGCGCCAGCAGCTACGGGACAGGGGCCTACGAGCAGTACTTC.

This chain connects TRBV7-9 to TRBJ2-7; the D call may be TRBD1 or TRBD2 (5 bases each). Trimming cost V 5 bases and J 0 bases, with 14 bases left between them. The CDR3 covers 15 residues. Germline V lookup: CDR1 SEHNR, CDR2 FQNEAQ (reference sequence). The CDR3 region is CASSTAGTASYEQYF. As DNA, the CDR3 is TGTGCCAGCAGCACCGCCGGGACGGCCTCCTACGAGCAGTACTTC.

This clone has just one count. The chain joins TRBV5-4 to TRBJ2-1; 13 bases match TRBD2. This CDR3 is built from 16 residues. CDR1 and CDR2 (germline): SGHNT, YYREEE (reference sequence). J lost 9 bases, V lost 4 bases, and 10 bases had no gene match. The CDR3 nucleotides are TGTGCCAGCAGCCTCCTGGGGACTAGCGGGACGGGTGAGCAGTTCTTC. The encoded protein is CASSLLGTSGTGEQFF.

The J gene is TRBJ2-3, the V gene TRBV6-1; 10 bases fit TRBD1. The CDR3 has 16 residues. Per germline, CDR1 MNHNS and CDR2 SASEGT. V dropped 2 bases and J dropped 4; count of bases not matched to a gene: 6. CDR3 sequence reads: CASSEYGDRGPDTQYF. The CDR3 bases are TGTGCCAGCAGTGAATATGGGGACAGGGGCCCAGATACGCAGTATTTT.

The V call is TRBV27, the J call TRBJ1-4; D call uncertain. The V end lost 6 bases, the J end lost 0 bases, and 14 bases lay between the germline ends. CDR3 length: 16 amino acids. Germline V gene data show CDR1 as MNHEY and CDR2 as SMNVEV (reference sequence). The CDR3 protein is CASSPGWVTTNEKLFF. Written as DNA, the CDR3 is TGTGCCAGCAGCCCCGGGTGGGTTACAACTAATGAAAAACTGTTTTTT.

This sequence joins TRBV27 and TRBJ2-7; tentative D call: TRBD1 (7 bases). From germline, CDR1 is MNHEY and CDR2 SMNVEV (reference sequence). The CDR3 totals 15 residues. Trimming left V 8 bases short and J 0 bases short, with 17 bases between. CDR3 residues: CASSRGRDFSYEQYF. The CDR3 coding sequence is TGTGCCAGCTCTAGGGGGCGGGACTTCTCCTACGAGCAGTACTTC.

The chain links TRBV2 to TRBJ2-2; D perhaps matches TRBD2 (5 bases). This CDR3 is built from 11 residues. Trimming removed 4 bases at V and 8 bases at J, with 5 bases between. Germline assignment: CDR1 SNHLY and CDR2 FYNNEI. This CDR3 reads CASSVAGELFF. The CDR3 region has the DNA TGTGCCAGCAGTGTAGCGGGGGAGCTGTTTTTT.

This clone came up once. The J gene is TRBJ2-6, the V gene TRBV27; either TRBD1 or TRBD2 may fit D (5 bases each). This CDR3 comprises 15 residues. Germline V gene sequence: CDR1 MNHEY, CDR2 SMNVEV (reference sequence). The V and J ends lost 7 bases and 0 bases respectively, with 10 bases between them. Here the CDR3 reads CASTTGASGANVLTF. The DNA for the CDR3 is TGTGCCAGCACCACCGGGGCCTCTGGGGCCAACGTCCTGACTTTC. Full variable domain (remainder filled in from reference TRBV27 and TRBJ2-6): EAQVTQNPRYLITVTGKKLTVTCSQNMNHEYMSWYRQDPGLGLRQIYYSMNVEVTDKGDVPEGYKVSRKEKRNFPLILESPSPNQTSLYFCASTTGASGANVLTFGAGSRLTVL.

The chain uses TRBV6-5 and TRBJ2-7, with 8 positions matching TRBD2. J lost 2 bases, V lost 0 bases, and 6 bases had no gene match. CDR1 MNHEY and CDR2 SVGAGI come from the germline V gene. The CDR3 contains 16 residues. CDR3 sequence (DNA): TGTGCCAGCAGTTACTCGACGGGGACTAGAACCTACGAGCAGTACTTC. Translating gives CASSYSTGTRTYEQYF.

The chain uses TRBV7-9 and TRBJ2-7, with 7 bases identical to TRBD2. V shed 4 bases and J 1 base; nucleotides not matched to a gene: 13. CDR1 SEHNR and CDR2 FQNEAQ come from the germline V gene (reference sequence). CDR3 size: 17 residues. Written as DNA, the CDR3 is TGTGCCAGCAGCTCTCCGAGCGGCCGGGAGGTATCCTACGAGCAGTACTTC. Amino acids: CASSSPSGREVSYEQYF.

The J gene is TRBJ1-5, the V gene TRBV28; D unclear. In germline, CDR1 is MDHEN, CDR2 SYDVKM. Trimming stripped 2 bases from V and 6 bases from J, with 8 bases between. This CDR3 is 13 amino acids long. The CDR3 nucleotides are TGTGCCAGCAGTTTAAACCCTGTTCAGCCCCAGCATTTT. It specifies CASSLNPVQPQHF.

This clone was seen a handful of times. V is TRBV7-2 and J is TRBJ2-2, with 7 nucleotides matching TRBD1. This CDR3 is built from 15 residues. The junction had 1 base not matched to a gene; V was cut back by 2 bases and J by 1 base. Germline V gives CDR1 SGHTA, CDR2 FQGNSA. CDR3 nucleotides: TGTGCCAGCAGCTTAAGACAGGGGAACACCGGGGAGCTGTTTTTT. Protein: CASSLRQGNTGELFF.

This chain connects TRBV9 to TRBJ2-5; D may be TRBD1 (6 bases). V lost 0 bases, J lost 1 base, and 10 bases lay in between. Germline CDR1 and CDR2: SGDLS and YYNGEE. This CDR3 contains 15 residues. The CDR3 nucleotides read TGTGCCAGCAGCGTAGGGGCAGGGGCCCAAGAGACCCAGTACTTC. Its protein is CASSVGAGAQETQYF.

The J gene is TRBJ1-1, the V gene TRBV5-5; D is unresolved. The V and J ends lost 7 bases and 1 base respectively, with 11 bases between them. CDR1 is SGHKS, CDR2 YYEKEE, per germline (reference sequence). This CDR3 is built from 13 residues. CDR3 DNA: TGTGCCAGCCGGCAGCCAGCGAACACTGAAGCTTTCTTT. Protein sequence: CASRQPANTEAFF.

CDR3 sequence: CASSHAVAWTEAFF. The CDR3 nucleotides are TGTGCCAGCAGTCACGCCGTGGCCTGGACTGAAGCTTTCTTT. The chain combines TRBV27 with TRBJ1-1; no clear D. This CDR3 comprises 14 residues. Trimming pared 5 bases from V and 5 bases from J, leaving 15 bases between. CDR1 is MNHEY, CDR2 SMNVEV, per germline (reference sequence).